These 28 T cell receptor beta chains were sequenced from one sample in a study of blood T cell repertoires in COVID-19. Method: immunoSEQ multiplex PCR; TCRdb's copy keeps in-frame clones and lacks some. Of over 400,000 clones in the sample, approximately 86% were seen once. Sequenced material: PBMCs or T cells enriched from blood (not recorded which). The source of these receptors is a woman aged 60-75 years who had recovered from COVID-19.

The chain couples TRBV9 to TRBJ2-3, with TRBD2 matching 13 bases. Unmatched junction bases numbered 7, after V lost 4 bases and J lost 5 bases. The germline gives CDR1 SGDLS, CDR2 YYNGEE. The CDR3 consists of 16 residues. CDR3 nucleotide sequence: TGTGCCAGCAGCTCACTAGCGGGGGGGCCTGGAGATACGCAGTATTTT. Encoded protein: CASSSLAGGPGDTQYF.

V and J are TRBV6-6 and TRBJ1-1; weak D call: TRBD1 (6 bases). CDR3 size: 13 residues. V dropped 6 bases and J dropped 2 bases, with 10 bases sitting between them. The germline V gene encodes CDR1 MNHNY and CDR2 SVGAGI (reference sequence). The CDR3 reads CASRLDRNTEAFF. The CDR3 bases are TGTGCCAGCAGGTTGGACAGAAACACTGAAGCTTTCTTT.

The chain combines TRBV19 with TRBJ2-1; 7 bases match TRBD1. CDR3 size: 16 residues. The J segment lost 6 bases and the V segment lost 7 bases, leaving 15 bases of the junction unmatched. CDR1 is LNHDA and CDR2 is SQIVND in the germline V gene (reference sequence). The CDR3 region has the DNA TGTGCCAGTACCCGACAGGGTCGAAGTGGGGCCAATGAGCAGTTCTTC. Its translation: CASTRQGRSGANEQFF.

The V and J genes are TRBV2 and TRBJ1-5, with 8 nucleotides matching TRBD1. V lost 5 bases to trimming and J lost 7 bases; unmatched junction nucleotides: 7. The CDR3 length is 14 residues. CDR1 and CDR2 (germline): SNHLY, FYNNEI. CDR3 in amino acids: CASSLQGDRQPQHF. In DNA form, the CDR3 reads TGTGCCAGCAGTTTACAGGGGGATCGGCAGCCCCAGCATTTT.

The chain employs TRBV5-1 and TRBJ2-7; 11 bases fit TRBD1. The ends lost 0 bases at V and 5 bases at J; junction bases unmatched: 1. Germline V gene lookup returns CDR1 SGHRS and CDR2 YFSETQ. The CDR3 runs to 14 residues. In DNA, the CDR3 is TGCGCCAGCAGCTTGGAGGACAGGGGGCACGAGCAGTACTTC. This translates into CASSLEDRGHEQYF.

This clone was detected only once. The chain recombines TRBV7-7 with TRBJ2-2; D remains unclear. In germline, CDR1 is SSHAT, CDR2 FNYEAQ (reference sequence). V lost 7 bases and J lost 8, with 14 bases in between. The CDR3 totals 13 residues. This CDR3 reads CASTPSGGGELFF. The CDR3 DNA reads as TGTGCCAGCACCCCTTCTGGCGGTGGGGAGCTGTTTTTT.

The chain uses TRBV5-1 and TRBJ2-3; the match to TRBD1 covers 9 bases. This CDR3 has 16 residues. Looked up from germline, CDR1 is SGHRS and CDR2 is YFSETQ. V was pared by 4 bases and J by 0 bases, with 6 bases of the junction left unmatched. CDR3 nucleotide sequence: TGCGCCAGCAGCAGAGGGACAGGGAGCAGCACAGATACGCAGTATTTT. It is translated as CASSRGTGSSTDTQYF.

V is TRBV5-1 and J is TRBJ1-6, with TRBD1 matching 8 bases. V shed 6 bases, J shed 13 bases, and the junction held 3 bases outside the gene matches. The CDR3 sequence is 11 residues long. From germline, CDR1 is SGHRS and CDR2 YFSETQ. CDR3 sequence reads: CASTSGGPLHF. CDR3 bases: TGCGCCAGCACATCAGGGGGCCCCCTCCACTTT.

The chain links TRBV29-1 to TRBJ1-3, with unresolved D. CDR1 is SQVTM and CDR2 is ANQGSEA in the germline V gene. The V and J ends lost 6 bases and 4 bases respectively, with 7 bases between them. The CDR3 is made up of 11 amino acids. The DNA for the CDR3 is TGCAGCGTCCAAAAAGGAAACACCATATATTTT. It codes for CSVQKGNTIYF. The variable domain in full, with the rest retrieved from reference TRBV29-1 and TRBJ1-3, is SAVISQKPSRDICQRGTSLTIQCQVDSQVTMMFWYRQQPGQSLTLIATANQGSEATYESGFVIDKFPISRPNLTFSTLTVSNMSPEDSSIYLCSVQKGNTIYFGEGSWLTVV.

This chain joins TRBV7-2 and TRBJ2-4; 10 bases are shared with TRBD1. CDR1 and CDR2 (germline): SGHTA, FQGNSA. J was trimmed by 1 base and V by 1 base; bases with no gene match: 4. There are 17 residues in the CDR3. The CDR3 loop is CASSLVRQGAAKNIQYF. CDR3 nucleotides: TGTGCCAGCAGCTTAGTCCGACAGGGGGCGGCCAAAAACATTCAGTACTTC.

J is TRBJ2-7 and V is TRBV13, with TRBD1 identical over 8 bases. With V trimmed by 1 base and J by 4 bases, 3 bases remained unmatched. CDR1 and CDR2 from the germline V gene are PRHDT and FYEKMQ (reference sequence). CDR3 length equals 14 residues. The CDR3 spells CASSLEDRAYEQYF. In DNA, the CDR3 is TGTGCCAGCAGCTTAGAGGACAGGGCTTACGAGCAGTACTTC.

This clone has just one count. This chain joins TRBV2 and TRBJ2-7, with D perhaps matching TRBD1 (6 bases). CDR3 length: 13 amino acids. From germline, CDR1 is SNHLY and CDR2 FYNNEI. The V end lost 10 bases, the J end lost 2 bases, and 15 bases lay between the germline ends. The CDR3 reads CATTRTATYEQYV. DNA for the CDR3: TGTGCCACCACACGGACAGCCACCTACGAGCAGTACGTC.

V is TRBV5-1 and J is TRBJ2-7; 11 positions match TRBD1. This CDR3 comprises 13 residues. Germline V gives CDR1 SGHRS, CDR2 YFSETQ. Trimming removed 4 bases from V and 7 bases from J; junction bases left unmatched: 4. The CDR3 DNA is TGCGCCAGCAGCACAGGGACAGGGGGGGAGCAGTACGTC. It translates to CASSTGTGGEQYV.

The CDR3 here is CASSLTGHLNTEAFF. The CDR3 bases are TGTGCCAGCAGCTTAACAGGACACCTGAACACTGAAGCTTTCTTT. The chain employs TRBV11-3 and TRBJ1-1; D may be TRBD1 (5 bases). Germline lookup yields CDR1 SGHNT and CDR2 YENEEA. This CDR3 comprises 15 residues. The ends were cut back, 2 bases at V and 0 bases at J, with 10 bases in the middle.

The CDR3 DNA follows: TGTGCCAGCAGTGACACGGGCTCTGGAAACACCATATATTTT. It encodes CASSDTGSGNTIYF. V and J are TRBV2 and TRBJ1-3; D gene ambiguous. V lost 3 bases and J 0 bases, leaving 6 bases between the germline ends. The CDR3 spans 14 residues. Germline V gives CDR1 SNHLY, CDR2 FYNNEI. Based on the CDR3 plus reference TRBV2 and TRBJ1-3, the full variable domain is EPEVTQTPSHQVTQMGQEVILRCVPISNHLYFYWYRQILGQKVEFLVSFYNNEISEKSEIFDDQFSVERPDGSNFTLKIRSTKLEDSAMYFCASSDTGSGNTIYFGEGSWLTVV.

The chain joins TRBV12-3 or TRBV12-4 to TRBJ1-2, with 7 bases that match TRBD1. The V gene end was trimmed by 4 bases and the J gene end by 10 bases; junction bases not matched to a gene: 9. This CDR3 is built from 13 residues. CDR3 amino acids: CASSSTSGGTYTF. CDR3 coding DNA: TGTGCCAGCAGTTCGACCTCAGGGGGGACCTACACCTTC.

This chain links TRBV14 with TRBJ1-2, with D unresolved. CDR3 length: 15 residues. Germline CDR1 reads SGHDN; CDR2 reads FVKESK. Trimming left V 1 base short and J 8 bases short, with 17 bases between. This chain's CDR3 is CASSQGSPPLGGYTF. CDR3 bases: TGTGCCAGCAGCCAAGGATCCCCACCTCTCGGGGGCTACACCTTC.

The rearrangement joins TRBV7-8 to TRBJ2-1; 14 nucleotides align to TRBD2. CDR1 is SGHVS, CDR2 FQNEAQ, per germline. The CDR3 runs 18 residues. With 1 base clipped from V and 14 bases from J, the junction kept 16 bases outside the gene matches. Written as DNA, the CDR3 is TGTGCCAGCAGCTTAGGTCCAAGGACTAGCGGGGGGCCAATTCCGGAGTTCTTC. The encoded protein is CASSLGPRTSGGPIPEFF.

The chain recombines TRBV5-1 with TRBJ2-2; 7 bases line up with TRBD1. V gave up 2 bases and J gave up 3 bases; unmatched junction bases: 7. The germline gives CDR1 SGHRS, CDR2 YFSETQ. This CDR3 has 16 residues. Here the CDR3 DNA reads TGCGCCAGCAGCTTAGGCACAGGGGCCTACACCGGGGAGCTGTTTTTT. Its translation is CASSLGTGAYTGELFF.

This clone was observed a single time. V usage is TRBV12-3 or TRBV12-4 and J usage is TRBJ1-2, with D perhaps matching TRBD1 (5 bases). The CDR3 is 13 residues long. The V and J ends lost 6 bases and 4 bases respectively, with 12 bases between them. CDR3 sequence reads: CASSYNGGYGYTF. CDR3 in DNA: TGTGCCAGCAGCTACAACGGGGGCTATGGCTACACCTTC.

The rearrangement joins TRBV7-8 to TRBJ2-1; D is perhaps TRBD1 (6 bases). This CDR3 is 14 amino acids long. The ends were cut back, 1 base at V and 4 bases at J, with 8 bases in the middle. Germline assignment: CDR1 SGHVS and CDR2 FQNEAQ. The CDR3 loop reads CASSLDRVYNEQFF. In DNA form, the CDR3 reads TGTGCCAGCAGCTTAGACAGGGTTTACAATGAGCAGTTCTTC.

In DNA, the CDR3 is TGTGCCATCAGTGAGTCCGGCGGCAGGGCGGACGAGCAGTACTTC. Translated: CAISESGGRADEQYF. The genes are TRBV10-3 and TRBJ2-7; TRBD1 is a possible D gene (5 bases). The CDR3 length is 15 residues. Germline V gene data show CDR1 as ENHRY and CDR2 as SYGVKD. V lost 0 bases, J lost 5 bases, and 14 bases lay in between.

The chain recombines TRBV30 with TRBJ1-1; D might be TRBD1 (5 bases). Germline CDR1 and CDR2: GTSNPN and SVGIG (reference sequence). V lost 5 bases and J 2 bases, leaving 12 bases between the germline ends. The CDR3 is 13 amino acids. The CDR3 sequence: CAWGGLRNTEAFF. The CDR3 DNA reads TGTGCCTGGGGGGGACTCAGAAACACTGAAGCTTTCTTT.

This rearrangement joins TRBV5-5 to TRBJ2-1; no definite D call. The CDR3 runs 12 residues. Trimming cost V 3 bases and J 9 bases, with 10 bases left between them. Germline values: CDR1 SGHKS, CDR2 YYEKEE (reference sequence). The CDR3 DNA reads TGTGCCAGCAGCTACTTCGCGCGTGAGCAGTTCTTC. It encodes CASSYFAREQFF.

The chain employs TRBV19 and TRBJ1-2, with TRBD1 matching over 7 bases. The CDR3 runs 17 residues. V dropped 6 bases and J dropped 2; count of bases not matched to a gene: 15. CDR1 and CDR2 (germline): LNHDA, SQIVND (reference sequence). This CDR3 is CASRSPLYKDRNYGYTF. CDR3 DNA: TGTGCCAGTAGGTCCCCCCTTTATAAGGACAGGAACTATGGCTACACCTTC. The full variable domain, its missing parts supplied by reference TRBV19 and TRBJ1-2, is DGGITQSPKYLFRKEGQNVTLSCEQNLNHDAMYWYRQDPGQGLRLIYYSQIVNDFQKGDIAEGYSVSREKKESFPLTVTSAQKNPTAFYLCASRSPLYKDRNYGYTFGSGTRLTVV.

In this sample, this clone turned up a few times. This chain joins TRBV9 and TRBJ2-3; D possibly corresponds to TRBD2 (7 bases). The germline gives CDR1 SGDLS, CDR2 YYNGEE. The CDR3 sequence is 14 residues long. V was shortened by 6 bases and J by 0 bases, with 11 bases between the two germline ends. The CDR3 DNA is TGTGCCAGCAACGGGGGGCTGAGCACAGATACGCAGTATTTT. Translating it yields CASNGGLSTDTQYF. The whole variable domain, remainder taken from reference TRBV9 and TRBJ2-3, is DSGVTQTPKHLITATGQRVTLRCSPRSGDLSVYWYQQSLDQGLQFLIQYYNGEERAKGNILERFSAQQFPDLHSELNLSSLELGDSALYFCASNGGLSTDTQYFGPGTRLTVL.

J is TRBJ2-7 and V is TRBV6-5, with 7 bases aligning to TRBD2. Trimming cost V 6 bases and J 3 bases; bases outside gene matches: 2. CDR1 MNHEY and CDR2 SVGAGI come from the germline V gene. This CDR3 contains 12 residues. The CDR3 DNA reads TGTGCCAGCAGGGGAGGGAGCTACGAGCAGTACGTC. Translated: CASRGGSYEQYV.

The chain links TRBV5-1 to TRBJ2-5, with 7 bases identical to TRBD2. Trimming took 3 bases from V and 2 from J; bases not matched to a gene: 7. The CDR3 has 15 amino acids. Germline V lookup: CDR1 SGHRS, CDR2 YFSETQ. CDR3 in DNA: TGCGCCAGCAGCTCGTCCGGGACTACTCAAGAGACCCAGTACTTC. Translation: CASSSSGTTQETQYF.